This TCR beta chain was sequenced in a study of shared clonotypes between healthy human individuals. Findings of the study overall: Memory subsets generally showed smaller estimated richness than naive subsets did.

Only in-frame clones appear in the TCRdb table, and some are missing; sequencing was by immunoSEQ multiplex PCR. Here the sample spans approximately 2.5 million clones, approximately 92% being singletons. The J segment lost 6 bases and the V segment lost 3 bases, leaving 7 bases of the junction unmatched. In germline, CDR1 is KGHSH, CDR2 LQKENI. The CDR3 length is 14 residues. Regarding this clone: No antigen is known for it.

The receptor was isolated from a man between 18 and 29 years old in good health. The V gene is TRBV18, the J gene TRBJ2-5; 7 nucleotides match TRBD1. The sample comprised naive CD4+ T cells sorted from blood. This sample's subset: CD45RA+ positively selected. CDR3 nucleotide sequence: TGTGCCAGCTCACCGAGACAGGGTTCACAGACCCAGTACTTC. This sequence encodes CASSPRQGSQTQYF.